What follows describes a single TCR beta chain. The antigen is not known. These data originate in a study of shared clonotypes between healthy human individuals. A deep-level run was used for the assay. Sequencing used immunoSEQ multiplex PCR; TCRdb keeps in-frame clones, though not all of them. The sample records about 380,000 clones, roughly 96% being singletons. Study-wide findings and caveats: Compared with memory subsets, naive subsets generally had larger estimated richness.

Germline V CDR1 and CDR2: KGHSH, LQKENI. The V and J ends lost 3 bases and 6 bases, in that order; junction bases with no gene match: 12. The CDR3 consists of 16 residues. The rearrangement uses TRBV18 and TRBJ2-5; 8 bases align to TRBD2. The sequencing sample was made of memory CD8+ T cells sorted from blood. The subset denotes: CD45RO+ cells pooled with CCR7-negative TemRA cells. The source of this sequence is a man in his thirties or forties in good health. The CDR3 here is CASSPRSGGEQQTQYF. As DNA, the CDR3 is TGTGCCAGCTCACCGAGAAGCGGGGGAGAGCAGCAGACCCAGTACTTC.